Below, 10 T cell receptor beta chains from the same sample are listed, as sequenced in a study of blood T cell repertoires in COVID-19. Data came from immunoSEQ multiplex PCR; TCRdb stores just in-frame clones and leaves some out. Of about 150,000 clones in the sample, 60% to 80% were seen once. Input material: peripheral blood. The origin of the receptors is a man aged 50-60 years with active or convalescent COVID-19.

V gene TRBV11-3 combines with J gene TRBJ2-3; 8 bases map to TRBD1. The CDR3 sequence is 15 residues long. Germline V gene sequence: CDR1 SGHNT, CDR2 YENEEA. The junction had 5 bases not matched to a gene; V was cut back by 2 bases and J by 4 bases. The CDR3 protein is CASSLLRGQADTQYF. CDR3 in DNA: TGTGCCAGCAGCTTATTAAGGGGACAGGCAGATACGCAGTATTTT.

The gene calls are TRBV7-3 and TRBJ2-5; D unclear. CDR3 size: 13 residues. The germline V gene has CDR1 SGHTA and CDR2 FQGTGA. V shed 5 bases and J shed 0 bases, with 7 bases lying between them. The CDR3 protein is CASSPHYQETQYF. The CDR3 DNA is TGTGCCAGCAGCCCCCACTACCAAGAGACCCAGTACTTC. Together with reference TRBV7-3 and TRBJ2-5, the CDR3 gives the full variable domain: GAGVSQTPSNKVTEKGKYVELRCDPISGHTALYWYRQSLGQGPEFLIYFQGTGAADDSGLPNDRFFAVRPEGSVSTLKIQRTERGDSAVYLCASSPHYQETQYFGPGTRLLVL.

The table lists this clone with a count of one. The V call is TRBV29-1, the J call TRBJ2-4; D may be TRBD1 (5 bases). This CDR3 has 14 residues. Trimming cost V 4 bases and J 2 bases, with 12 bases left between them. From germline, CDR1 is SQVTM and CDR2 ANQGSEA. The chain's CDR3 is CSVGQGETKNIQYF. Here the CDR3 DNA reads TGCAGCGTTGGGCAGGGTGAGACCAAAAACATTCAGTACTTC.

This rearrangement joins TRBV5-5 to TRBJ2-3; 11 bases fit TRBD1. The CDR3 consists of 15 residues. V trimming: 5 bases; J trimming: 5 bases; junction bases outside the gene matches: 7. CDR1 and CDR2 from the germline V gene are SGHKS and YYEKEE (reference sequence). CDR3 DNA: TGTGCCAGCAGTCATCCGGGACAGGGGGGAGATACGCAGTATTTT. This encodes CASSHPGQGGDTQYF. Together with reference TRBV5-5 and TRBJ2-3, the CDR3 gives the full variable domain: DAGVTQSPTHLIKTRGQQVTLRCSPISGHKSVSWYQQVLGQGPQFIFQYYEKEERGRGNFPDRFSARQFPNYSSELNVNALLLGDSALYLCASSHPGQGGDTQYFGPGTRLTVL.

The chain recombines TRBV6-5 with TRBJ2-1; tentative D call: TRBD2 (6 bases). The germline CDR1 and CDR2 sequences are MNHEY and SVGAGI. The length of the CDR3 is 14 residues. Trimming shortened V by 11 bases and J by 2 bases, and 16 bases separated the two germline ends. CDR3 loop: CAAAGSGAYNEQFF. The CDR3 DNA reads TGTGCCGCAGCGGGCTCGGGAGCCTACAATGAGCAGTTCTTC.

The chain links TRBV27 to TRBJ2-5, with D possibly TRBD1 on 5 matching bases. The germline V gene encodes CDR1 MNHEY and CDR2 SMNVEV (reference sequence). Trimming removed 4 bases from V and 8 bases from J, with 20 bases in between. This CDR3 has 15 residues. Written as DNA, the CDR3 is TGTGCCAGCAGTTCCCGACAGACAAGGCAAGGAACCCAGTACTTC. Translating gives CASSSRQTRQGTQYF.

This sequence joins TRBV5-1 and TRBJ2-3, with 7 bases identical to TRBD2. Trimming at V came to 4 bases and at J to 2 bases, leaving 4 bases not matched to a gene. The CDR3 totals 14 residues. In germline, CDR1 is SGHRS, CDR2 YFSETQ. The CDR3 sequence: CASSERDLTDTQYF. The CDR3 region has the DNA TGCGCCAGCAGCGAGCGGGACCTCACAGATACGCAGTATTTT.

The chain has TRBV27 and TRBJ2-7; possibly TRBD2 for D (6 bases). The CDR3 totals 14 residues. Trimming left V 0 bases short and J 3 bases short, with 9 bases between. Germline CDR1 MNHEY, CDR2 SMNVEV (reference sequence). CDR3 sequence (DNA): TGTGCCAGCAGTTTATCAACTAGCTACTACGAGCAGTACTTC. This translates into CASSLSTSYYEQYF.

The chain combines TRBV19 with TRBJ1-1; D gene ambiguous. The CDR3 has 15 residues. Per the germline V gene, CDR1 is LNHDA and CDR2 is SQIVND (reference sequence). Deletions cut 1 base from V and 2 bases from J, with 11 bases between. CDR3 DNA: TGTGCCAGTAGTATAGGCGGCAGCGAAAACACTGAAGCTTTCTTT. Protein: CASSIGGSENTEAFF. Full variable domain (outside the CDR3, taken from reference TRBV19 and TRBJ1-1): DGGITQSPKYLFRKEGQNVTLSCEQNLNHDAMYWYRQDPGQGLRLIYYSQIVNDFQKGDIAEGYSVSREKKESFPLTVTSAQKNPTAFYLCASSIGGSENTEAFFGQGTRLTVV.

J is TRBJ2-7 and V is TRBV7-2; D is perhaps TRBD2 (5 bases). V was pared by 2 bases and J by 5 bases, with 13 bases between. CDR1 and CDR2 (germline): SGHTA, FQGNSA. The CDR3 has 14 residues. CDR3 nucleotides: TGTGCCAGCAGCTTAATGGCTAGCTTTCACGAGCAGTACTTC. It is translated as CASSLMASFHEQYF.